This is a list of T cell receptor beta chains from one sample in a study of blood T cell repertoires in COVID-19. Sequencing used immunoSEQ multiplex PCR; TCRdb keeps in-frame clones, though not all of them. The table has tens of thousands of clones, under 95% seen once; the top ten hold 3.1%. The sample was peripheral blood. Receptor source: a man aged 45 to 65 with acute or convalescent COVID-19. The CDR3 runs from the conserved cysteine through the conserved F or W. D genes are given only for firm matches. Expanded clones get a size class; other rows say once, few or many, or leave the size out.

TRBV6-5	.	.	TRBJ2-2	CASTELTNTGELFF	TGTGCCAGCACAGAATTAACGAACACCGGGGAGCTGTTTTTT
TRBV24-1	.	.	TRBJ2-1	CATSDPRTATNEQFF	TGTGCCACCAGTGACCCAAGGACTGCAACAAATGAGCAGTTCTTC
TRBV18	.	.	TRBJ2-2	CASSPAGANTGELFF	TGTGCCAGCTCACCGGCAGGTGCGAACACCGGGGAGCTGTTTTTT
TRBV7-9	.	.	TRBJ2-7	CASSLVAGPTYEQYF	TGTGCCAGCAGCTTAGTCGCGGGTCCGACCTACGAGCAGTACTTC
TRBV3-1/TRBV3-2	.	TRBD2	TRBJ2-7	CASSQGSSGRSSYEQYF	TGTGCCAGCAGCCAGGGCTCTAGCGGGCGAAGCTCCTACGAGCAGTACTTC
TRBV18	.	.	TRBJ1-1	CASLEGGDTEAFF	TGTGCCAGCCTCGAGGGAGGGGACACTGAAGCTTTCTTT
TRBV5-4	.	TRBD2	TRBJ2-4	CASSLSLAENIQYF	TGTGCCAGCAGCTTGTCTCTAGCGGAAAACATTCAGTACTTC
TRBV21-1	.	.	TRBJ1-2	CASNPDRVRSNGYTF	TGTGCCAGCAACCCGGACAGGGTCAGATCTAACGGCTACACCTTC
TRBV7-3	.	TRBD2	TRBJ2-2	CASSLGLAETGELFF	TGTGCCAGCAGCTTAGGACTAGCGGAAACCGGGGAGCTGTTTTTT
TRBV18	.	.	TRBJ1-4	CASSPSPREKLFF	TGTGCCAGCTCACCATCCCCCCGGGAAAAACTGTTTTTT
TRBV2	.	TRBD2	TRBJ2-1	CASRSGTSGGQGEQFF	TGTGCCAGCAGATCCGGGACTAGCGGGGGTCAAGGTGAGCAGTTCTTC
TRBV4-1	.	TRBD1	TRBJ2-7	CASSQLVRGPNPYEQYF	TGCGCCAGCAGCCAGCTGGTAAGGGGGCCTAACCCCTACGAGCAGTACTTC
TRBV29-1	.	TRBD1	TRBJ1-2	CSVIPGQGSYGYTF	TGCAGCGTTATTCCGGGACAGGGGAGCTATGGCTACACCTTC
TRBV30	.	TRBD1	TRBJ2-7	CAWSSHRGLYEQYF	TGTGCCTGGAGTTCCCACAGGGGCCTCTACGAGCAGTACTTC
TRBV9	.	.	TRBJ1-2	CASSGQTGYGYTF	TGTGCCAGCAGCGGGCAAACGGGCTATGGCTACACCTTC
TRBV6-5	.	TRBD1	TRBJ2-3	CASSLQGATDTQYF	TGTGCCAGCAGCCTACAGGGGGCTACAGATACGCAGTATTTT
TRBV7-2	.	TRBD2	TRBJ2-1	CASTILAGGEQFF	TGTGCCAGCACTATACTAGCGGGGGGCGAGCAGTTCTTC
TRBV7-2	.	.	TRBJ1-1	CASSRQRNTEAFF	TGTGCCAGCAGCCGACAGAGGAACACTGAAGCTTTCTTT
TRBV5-4	.	.	TRBJ2-3	CASSFETDTQYF	TGTGCCAGCAGCTTTGAGACAGATACGCAGTATTTT
TRBV28	.	.	TRBJ1-1	CASRVGTEAFF	TGTGCCAGCCGGGTCGGCACTGAAGCTTTCTTT
TRBV7-3	.	.	TRBJ1-1	CASSQGVNTEAFF	TGTGCCAGCAGCCAGGGTGTGAACACTGAAGCTTTCTTT
TRBV5-5	.	.	TRBJ1-4	CASSLLGQDNEKLFF	TGTGCCAGCAGCCTTCTTGGGCAGGATAATGAAAAACTGTTTTTT
TRBV5-1	.	TRBD2	TRBJ2-3	CASSLGFAGGPGTDTQYF	TGCGCCAGCAGCTTGGGGTTCGCGGGGGGGCCGGGCACAGATACGCAGTATTTT
TRBV5-1	few	TRBD1	TRBJ2-3	CASSTGTAGTDTQYF	TGCGCCAGCAGCACCGGGACAGCGGGCACAGATACGCAGTATTTT
TRBV6-1	.	TRBD2	TRBJ2-3	CASSDRGIAGGSTDTQYF	TGTGCCAGCAGTGACAGGGGAATAGCGGGGGGGAGCACAGATACGCAGTATTTT
TRBV3-1/TRBV3-2	.	.	TRBJ2-3	CASSQGGTAGQYF	TGTGCCAGCAGCCAAGGCGGGACCGCGGGGCAGTATTTT
TRBV2	.	.	TRBJ2-3	CASSEAPQDTQYF	TGTGCCAGCAGTGAAGCGCCTCAGGATACGCAGTATTTT
TRBV18	.	.	TRBJ1-4	CASSKSTNEKLFF	TGTGCCAGCTCCAAATCCACTAATGAAAAACTGTTTTTT
TRBV28	.	.	TRBJ2-3	CASSRDTQGTDTQYF	TGTGCCAGCAGTCGGGACACCCAGGGCACAGATACGCAGTATTTT
TRBV3-1/TRBV3-2	.	TRBD2	TRBJ2-2	CASSQGASGGTGELFF	TGTGCCAGCAGCCAAGGGGCTAGCGGGGGCACCGGGGAGCTGTTTTTT
TRBV6-2/TRBV6-3	.	.	TRBJ1-2	CASSDWDAGLGYTF	TGTGCCAGCAGTGACTGGGACGCGGGGCTTGGCTACACCTTC
TRBV5-1	.	.	TRBJ2-7	CASSGGLTYEQYF	TGCGCCAGCAGCGGGGGCCTTACCTACGAGCAGTACTTC
TRBV10-3	.	TRBD1	TRBJ1-2	CAISEFGQAGYTF	TGTGCCATCAGTGAGTTCGGACAGGCCGGCTACACCTTC
TRBV2	.	TRBD1	TRBJ2-2	CASGQGAGELFF	TGTGCCAGCGGACAGGGGGCCGGGGAGCTGTTTTTT